The present entry profiles one T cell receptor (beta chain) with its context. What it binds is unknown. This entry comes from a study of cytomegalovirus exposure and HLA in healthy donors. Study-level points and caveats: Sequencing likely produced, as an artifact, a cluster of highly shared sequence variants.

In the PCR, 60 Vbeta and 13 Jbeta primers were used. Produced via immunoSEQ multiplex PCR; TCRdb's table is partial and in-frame only. The sample holds over 80,000 clones; 73% are singletons and the top ten take over 3%. V lost 8 bases and J 7 bases, leaving 15 bases between the germline ends. From germline, CDR1 is MRHNA and CDR2 SNTAGT. The CDR3 spans 13 residues. This sequence joins TRBV6-4 and TRBJ1-5; D perhaps matches TRBD1 (5 bases). This receptor was obtained from a man between 35 and 55 years old in good health and CMV-seronegative. The specimen was PBMCs. Here the CDR3 reads CASPCGAGQPQHF. DNA of the CDR3: TGTGCCAGCCCGTGCGGGGCAGGGCAGCCCCAGCATTTT.